The 31 T cell receptor beta chains given below trace back to one sample, sequenced in a study of blood T cell repertoires in COVID-19. The table came from immunoSEQ multiplex PCR; TCRdb's copy has only in-frame clones and leaves some out. The table lists 150,000 or so clones, approximately 82% of them singletons. The specimen was PBMCs or T cells enriched from blood (not recorded which). Receptor source: a woman aged 45-60 years in a cohort exposed to, infected with or recovered from COVID-19 (not recorded which).

V is TRBV11-1 and J is TRBJ2-3, with D perhaps matching TRBD2 (6 bases). The germline gives CDR1 SGHAT, CDR2 FQDESV (reference sequence). There are 13 residues in the CDR3. Trimming took off 4 bases at V and 4 bases at J, with 9 bases between the two ends. This chain's CDR3 is CASSSPGADTQYF. CDR3 in DNA: TGTGCCAGCAGCTCGCCGGGGGCAGATACGCAGTATTTT. The whole variable domain, remainder taken from reference TRBV11-1 and TRBJ2-3, is EAEVAQSPRYKITEKSQAVAFWCDPISGHATLYWYRQILGQGPELLVQFQDESVVDDSQLPKDRFSAERLKGVDSTLKIQPAELGDSAMYLCASSSPGADTQYFGPGTRLTVL.

On this clone: The same CDR3 arises from other DNA sequences in this sample as well. This chain links TRBV5-1 with TRBJ2-1, with TRBD1 matching over 7 bases. Germline V gene data show CDR1 as SGHRS and CDR2 as YFSETQ. This CDR3 is built from 16 residues. V was pared by 0 bases and J by 1 base, with 4 bases of the junction left unmatched. The CDR3 DNA is TGCGCCAGCAGCTTGGAAGGGGGCGCGTCCTACAATGAGCAGTTCTTC. Protein product: CASSLEGGASYNEQFF.

V usage is TRBV4-2 and J usage is TRBJ2-7; D unresolved. Between the trimmed V and J ends, which lost 0 bases and 5 bases, there was a span of 11 bases. The CDR3 spans 14 residues. Germline CDR1 and CDR2: LGHNA and YNFKEQ. The CDR3 region is CASSQDFRSHEQYF. In DNA, the CDR3 is TGTGCCAGCAGCCAAGACTTCCGTTCCCACGAGCAGTACTTC.

The chain is built from TRBV19 and TRBJ2-7; the match to TRBD2 covers 9 bases. In germline, CDR1 is LNHDA, CDR2 SQIVND (reference sequence). The CDR3 covers 14 residues. Trimming removed 8 bases from V and 4 bases from J; junction bases left unmatched: 9. The chain's CDR3 is CASPWSGGTYEQYF. The CDR3 nucleotides are TGTGCCAGTCCCTGGAGCGGGGGGACATACGAGCAGTACTTC.

The chain combines TRBV7-3 with TRBJ1-2; the D gene is possibly TRBD1 (6 bases). Germline V gives CDR1 SGHTA, CDR2 FQGTGA. V gave up 6 bases and J gave up 8 bases, with 19 bases separating them. The CDR3 contains 14 residues. CDR3 in amino acids: CASRQDRLTGGYTF. In DNA, the CDR3 is TGTGCCAGCAGGCAAGACAGGCTTACCGGAGGCTACACCTTC.

The chain joins TRBV19 to TRBJ1-5, with 9 positions matching TRBD1. Germline CDR1 is LNHDA and CDR2 is SQIVND (reference sequence). The CDR3 has 15 residues. V shed 5 bases and J 1 base; nucleotides not matched to a gene: 3. The CDR3 is CASSRDRESNQPQHF. DNA for the CDR3: TGTGCCAGTAGTCGGGACAGGGAAAGCAATCAGCCCCAGCATTTT.

The chain is built from TRBV7-2 and TRBJ2-3; 7 bases align to TRBD2. Germline V lookup: CDR1 SGHTA, CDR2 FQGNSA. This CDR3 is built from 14 residues. V lost 5 bases to trimming and J lost 4 bases; unmatched junction nucleotides: 6. CDR3 sequence: CASSAILAADTQYF. In nucleotides, the CDR3 is TGTGCCAGCAGCGCAATTCTAGCGGCAGATACGCAGTATTTT. Based on the CDR3 plus reference TRBV7-2 and TRBJ2-3, the full variable domain is GAGVSQSPSNKVTEKGKDVELRCDPISGHTALYWYRQSLGQGLEFLIYFQGNSAPDKSGLPSDRFSAERTGGSVSTLTIQRTQQEDSAVYLCASSAILAADTQYFGPGTRLTVL.

This chain joins TRBV29-1 and TRBJ2-1; 10 bases align to TRBD2. V lost 5 bases, J lost 4 bases, and 2 bases stayed unmatched. Germline values: CDR1 SQVTM, CDR2 ANQGSEA. The CDR3 is 13 amino acids. CDR3 sequence reads: CSVRTSGYNEQFF. DNA of the CDR3: TGCAGCGTTAGGACTAGCGGATACAATGAGCAGTTCTTC.

The chain links TRBV19 to TRBJ2-1, with D possibly being TRBD2 (6 bases). Germline CDR1 LNHDA, CDR2 SQIVND (reference sequence). CDR3 length equals 20 residues. The ends were cut back, 3 bases at V and 4 bases at J, with 28 bases in the middle. The CDR3 sequence is CASSMRWRGIGNNKYNEQFF. The CDR3 bases are TGTGCCAGTAGTATGAGGTGGCGGGGCATAGGAAATAACAAATACAATGAGCAGTTCTTC.

The chain carries TRBV29-1 and TRBJ2-1, with 9 positions matching TRBD2. The V gene end was trimmed by 7 bases and the J gene end by 1 base; junction bases not matched to a gene: 14. Per germline, CDR1 SQVTM and CDR2 ANQGSEA. The CDR3 is made up of 17 amino acids. The CDR3 sequence: CSAYTRGSGRSYNEQFF. The CDR3, as DNA: TGCAGCGCCTATACCCGGGGTAGCGGGAGATCCTACAATGAGCAGTTCTTC.

This chain joins TRBV7-9 and TRBJ2-3; 8 bases match TRBD1. This CDR3 contains 16 residues. The V and J ends lost 8 bases and 4 bases, in that order; junction bases with no gene match: 14. Looked up from germline, CDR1 is SEHNR and CDR2 is FQNEAQ (reference sequence). This CDR3 reads CASGRVGQGAADTQYF. The CDR3, as DNA: TGTGCCAGCGGCCGGGTTGGGCAGGGGGCTGCAGATACGCAGTATTTT.

This clone was seen a few times. The genes are TRBV3-1 (or the pseudogene TRBV3-2) and TRBJ2-1, with 9 nucleotides matching TRBD2. Trimming removed 0 bases from V and 5 bases from J; junction bases left unmatched: 8. CDR3 length: 17 residues. The germline gives CDR1 LGHDT, CDR2 YNNKEL (reference sequence). CDR3 sequence: CASSQDIGGGVDNEQFF. CDR3 in DNA: TGTGCCAGCAGCCAAGATATTGGCGGGGGGGTTGACAATGAGCAGTTCTTC.

The chain combines TRBV5-4 with TRBJ2-1; 8 bases match TRBD1. This CDR3 has 14 amino acids. CDR1 and CDR2 from the germline V gene are SGHNT and YYREEE (reference sequence). V was clipped by 3 bases and J by 6 bases; unmatched bases: 5. CDR3 in amino acids: CASSSWTGRNEQFF. The CDR3 nucleotides read TGTGCCAGCAGCTCGTGGACAGGGCGCAATGAGCAGTTCTTC.

The chain uses TRBV7-9 and TRBJ2-7; 12 nucleotides align to TRBD2. The CDR3 is 14 residues long. From germline, CDR1 is SEHNR and CDR2 FQNEAQ (reference sequence). Trimming removed 5 bases from V and 5 bases from J; junction bases left unmatched: 4. CDR3 DNA sequence: TGTGCCAGCAGCAAGACTAGCGGGAGTAACGAGCAGTACTTC. It codes for CASSKTSGSNEQYF.

The chain uses TRBV10-3 and TRBJ2-3; tentative D call: TRBD2 (6 bases). The CDR3 consists of 15 residues. V was clipped by 4 bases and J by 1 base, with 12 bases between them. CDR1 and CDR2 from the germline V gene are ENHRY and SYGVKD. DNA for the CDR3: TGTGCCATCAGTGCCCGACTAGAGGGCACAGATACGCAGTATTTT. This gives the protein CAISARLEGTDTQYF.

This clone has just one count. V and J are TRBV4-1 and TRBJ1-6; 8 positions agree with TRBD1. CDR1 is MGHRA and CDR2 is YSYEKL in the germline V gene. The J segment lost 8 bases and the V segment lost 0 bases, leaving 6 bases of the junction unmatched. The CDR3 contains 16 residues. Here the CDR3 DNA reads TGCGCCAGCAGCCAAGAGCCAGACAGGGGTTATTCACCCCTCCACTTT. This encodes CASSQEPDRGYSPLHF.

This sequence joins TRBV7-3 and TRBJ2-5; 9 bases fit TRBD1. V lost 4 bases to trimming and J lost 4 bases; unmatched junction nucleotides: 4. CDR1 SGHTA and CDR2 FQGTGA come from the germline V gene. The CDR3 runs 14 residues. As DNA, the CDR3 is TGTGCCAGCAGCTCCGGGACAGGGCGAGAGACCCAGTACTTC. It encodes CASSSGTGRETQYF. Filled out from reference TRBV7-3 and TRBJ2-5, the complete variable domain reads GAGVSQTPSNKVTEKGKYVELRCDPISGHTALYWYRQSLGQGPEFLIYFQGTGAADDSGLPNDRFFAVRPEGSVSTLKIQRTERGDSAVYLCASSSGTGRETQYFGPGTRLLVL.

The V and J genes are TRBV7-3 and TRBJ2-3; 7 nucleotides match TRBD2. The CDR3 has 13 residues. Germline V gene sequence: CDR1 SGHTA, CDR2 FQGTGA. V shed 5 bases, J shed 3 bases, and the junction held 2 bases outside the gene matches. The CDR3 bases are TGTGCCAGCAGCCCCGGGGGGACAGATACGCAGTATTTT. It specifies CASSPGGTDTQYF.

Only one count was recorded for this clone. The J gene is TRBJ1-2, the V gene TRBV4-3; 9 positions match TRBD1. V trimming: 6 bases; J trimming: 6 bases; junction bases outside the gene matches: 5. The germline CDR1 and CDR2 sequences are LGHNA and YSLEER. The CDR3 loop spans 13 amino acids. This CDR3 reads CASRAQGAHGYTF. The CDR3 DNA follows: TGCGCCAGCAGAGCACAGGGGGCCCATGGCTACACCTTC.

The rearrangement uses TRBV29-1 and TRBJ1-2; 8 nucleotides agree with TRBD1. Trimming removed 4 bases from V and 7 bases from J; junction bases left unmatched: 5. The CDR3 runs 12 residues. Germline loops: CDR1 SQVTM, CDR2 ANQGSEA. The CDR3 coding sequence is TGCAGCGTTGTACAGGGGGGGACTGGCTACACCTTC. As protein: CSVVQGGTGYTF.

The chain joins TRBV18 to TRBJ1-6, with D unclear. The CDR3 has 13 residues. The germline V and J ends were trimmed by 2 bases and 8 bases, with 7 bases remaining between them. The germline CDR1 and CDR2 sequences are KGHSH and LQKENI. CDR3 protein: CASSPARDSPLHF. The CDR3 region has the DNA TGTGCCAGCTCACCAGCGAGAGATTCACCCCTCCACTTT.

This clone has just a few counts. This CDR3 is CASSYQTGTYEQYF. The DNA for the CDR3 is TGTGCCAGCAGTTACCAGACAGGGACCTACGAGCAGTACTTC. V is TRBV6-2 or TRBV6-3 and J is TRBJ2-7, with 7 bases aligning to TRBD1. Germline V CDR1 and CDR2: MNHEY, SVGEGT. The CDR3 consists of 14 residues. V was pared by 2 bases and J by 2 bases, with 3 bases of the junction left unmatched.

V is TRBV7-2 and J is TRBJ2-2; TRBD2 aligns across 11 bases. This CDR3 comprises 17 residues. J gave up 4 bases and V 3 bases, and 7 bases lay outside the gene matches. The V gene's germline CDR1 is SGHTA and CDR2 FQGNSA. CDR3 bases: TGTGCCAGCAGCTTCCCGACTAGCGGGGTGATCACCGGGGAGCTGTTTTTT. This translates into CASSFPTSGVITGELFF.

The chain couples TRBV19 to TRBJ2-7; 8 nucleotides match TRBD1. Germline V CDR1 and CDR2: LNHDA, SQIVND (reference sequence). Unmatched junction bases numbered 16, after V lost 6 bases and J lost 9 bases. CDR3 length: 15 amino acids. The CDR3: CASSSLQGQGISQYF. The DNA for the CDR3 is TGTGCCAGTAGCTCCCTTCAAGGACAGGGAATCTCGCAGTACTTC. Using reference TRBV19 and TRBJ2-7 for the parts outside the CDR3, the full variable domain is DGGITQSPKYLFRKEGQNVTLSCEQNLNHDAMYWYRQDPGQGLRLIYYSQIVNDFQKGDIAEGYSVSREKKESFPLTVTSAQKNPTAFYLCASSSLQGQGISQYFGPGTRLTVT.

The chain combines TRBV28 with TRBJ1-1; D is undetermined. The CDR3 extends over 12 amino acids. V was clipped by 11 bases and J by 0 bases, with 10 bases between them. The V gene's germline CDR1 is MDHEN and CDR2 SYDVKM. CDR3 nucleotide sequence: TGTGCCGCACTCGGGATGAACACTGAAGCTTTCTTT. Translation gives CAALGMNTEAFF.

The chain links TRBV27 to TRBJ2-2; D gene unclear. The germline CDR1 and CDR2 sequences are MNHEY and SMNVEV (reference sequence). Trimming took off 4 bases at V and 4 bases at J, with 10 bases between the two ends. The CDR3 has 14 residues. Here the CDR3 DNA reads TGTGCCAGCAGTTCCGGAAGCGCCACCGGGGAGCTGTTTTTT. It is translated as CASSSGSATGELFF.

The chain combines TRBV30 with TRBJ1-1; 10 bases are a match to TRBD1. Germline V gene data show CDR1 as GTSNPN and CDR2 as SVGIG (reference sequence). The V and J ends lost 3 bases and 7 bases, in that order; junction bases with no gene match: 11. The CDR3 consists of 15 residues. The CDR3 loop is CAWRLPGQGPYEAFF. The CDR3 DNA follows: TGTGCCTGGAGACTCCCGGGACAGGGGCCTTATGAAGCTTTCTTT.

The CDR3 protein is CASKGEGGAGEAFF. As DNA, the CDR3 is TGTGCCAGCAAGGGGGAAGGGGGCGCTGGTGAAGCTTTCTTT. The chain joins TRBV7-2 to TRBJ1-1; 7 nucleotides match TRBD1. Trimming removed 7 bases from V and 7 bases from J; junction bases left unmatched: 12. In germline, CDR1 is SGHTA, CDR2 FQGNSA. The CDR3 covers 14 residues.

The chain joins TRBV27 to TRBJ1-1; D remains ambiguous. The CDR3 has 15 amino acids. Germline V gives CDR1 MNHEY, CDR2 SMNVEV (reference sequence). V was cut by 2 bases and J by 10 bases, with 20 bases left in between. CDR3 sequence reads: CASSLADGGVGGAFF. DNA for the CDR3: TGTGCCAGCAGTTTAGCCGATGGAGGCGTTGGCGGAGCTTTCTTT.

This clone was observed many times. This chain links TRBV5-6 with TRBJ2-3; 9 nucleotides align to TRBD2. The CDR3 length is 14 residues. Germline V gene data show CDR1 as SGHDT and CDR2 as YYEEEE. V lost 7 bases and J lost 5; bases outside the gene matches: 8. CDR3 sequence reads: CASGSGGPVDTQYF. In DNA form, the CDR3 reads TGTGCCAGCGGAAGCGGGGGGCCTGTAGATACGCAGTATTTT.

This chain uses TRBV5-1 with TRBJ1-5, with 7 bases lining up with TRBD1. V shed 2 bases, J shed 4 bases, and the junction held 3 bases outside the gene matches. The germline V gene has CDR1 SGHRS and CDR2 YFSETQ. The CDR3 totals 14 residues. CDR3 amino acids: CASSLGTENQPQHF. Written as DNA, the CDR3 is TGCGCCAGCAGCTTAGGGACAGAAAATCAGCCCCAGCATTTT.